These 11 T cell receptor beta chains were all obtained from the same sample, sequenced in a study of CD8 T cells in Susac syndrome. RNA, at about 0.45 to 1 ug, was reverse transcribed with random hexamers. TCRdb recomputed calls from the immunoSEQ multiplex PCR reads with MiXCR, one row per CDR3 protein. The data contain 200,000 to 300,000 distinct CDR3 sequences, just under 95% of them singletons. The sequencing sample was made of CD4+ T cells from PBMCs. Every receptor here comes from a human donor with multiple sclerosis.

This clonotype was observed once. This chain joins TRBV2 and TRBJ1-2; 7 nucleotides agree with TRBD1. CDR3 length equals 12 residues. Per germline, CDR1 SNHLY and CDR2 FYNNEI. The J segment lost 10 bases and the V segment lost 7 bases, leaving 9 bases of the junction unmatched. The CDR3 sequence is CASTSDRMFYTF. The DNA of the CDR3 is TGTGCCAGCACCTCGGACAGGATGTTCTACACCTTC. Full variable domain (rest looked up from reference TRBV2 and TRBJ1-2): EPEVTQTPSHQVTQMGQEVILRCVPISNHLYFYWYRQILGQKVEFLVSFYNNEISEKSEIFDDQFSVERPDGSNFTLKIRSTKLEDSAMYFCASTSDRMFYTFGSGTRLTVV.

The CDR3: CASSEPGLAGVETQYF. CDR3 DNA sequence: TGTGCCAGCAGTGAACCGGGACTAGCGGGGGTGGAGACCCAGTACTTC. This rearrangement joins TRBV2 to TRBJ2-5; 14 nucleotides agree with TRBD2. V was pared by 2 bases and J by 5 bases, with 4 bases of the junction left unmatched. The germline gives CDR1 SNHLY, CDR2 FYNNEI. This CDR3 spans 16 amino acids.

The chain joins TRBV29-1 to TRBJ2-5; 15 bases are shared with TRBD2. Germline V CDR1 and CDR2: SQVTM, ANQGSEA. The CDR3 has 16 amino acids. The J segment lost 5 bases and the V segment lost 1 base, leaving 5 bases of the junction unmatched. CDR3 protein: CSVEGGTSGGPETQYF. In nucleotides, the CDR3 is TGCAGCGTTGAAGGGGGGACTAGCGGGGGGCCGGAGACCCAGTACTTC.

The chain uses TRBV4-1 and TRBJ1-5; possible D gene TRBD1, 5 bases. The CDR3 sequence is 15 residues long. Deletions cut 1 base from V and 6 bases from J, with 13 bases between. Germline CDR1 and CDR2: MGHRA and YSYEKL. The CDR3 is CASSQGLSGGQPQHF. CDR3 coding DNA: TGCGCCAGCAGCCAAGGGTTGTCGGGGGGTCAGCCCCAGCATTTT.

V is TRBV3-1 and J is TRBJ2-7; unclear D gene. CDR3 length equals 14 residues. Deletions cut 2 bases from V and 0 bases from J, with 8 bases between. Germline CDR1 reads LGHDT; CDR2 reads YNNKEL (reference sequence). The CDR3 nucleotides are TGTGCCAGCAGCCAATCAGCACGCTCCTACGAGCAGTACGTC. As protein: CASSQSARSYEQYV.

The chain couples TRBV2 to TRBJ2-7; D is possibly TRBD1 (6 bases). The V and J ends lost 6 bases and 2 bases respectively, with 11 bases between them. Germline V gene lookup returns CDR1 SNHLY and CDR2 FYNNEI. The CDR3 covers 13 residues. CDR3 amino acids: CASRGDTAYEQYV. Here the CDR3 DNA reads TGTGCCAGCAGGGGGGACACTGCCTACGAGCAGTACGTC.

The chain links TRBV19 to TRBJ1-2, with D possibly being TRBD1 (5 bases). Germline V CDR1 and CDR2: LNHDA, SQIVND (reference sequence). Between the trimmed V and J ends, which lost 8 bases and 4 bases, there was a span of 5 bases. CDR3 length equals 10 residues. CDR3 loop: CASGGYGYTF. CDR3 DNA sequence: TGTGCCAGTGGGGGCTATGGCTACACCTTC.

The chain recombines TRBV10-3 with TRBJ2-3; TRBD2 matches at 10 bases. The CDR3 is 16 amino acids. V lost 4 bases, J lost 2 bases, and 6 bases stayed unmatched. Germline lookup yields CDR1 ENHRY and CDR2 SYGVKD. CDR3 in amino acids: CAISGRTSGPTDTQYF. Written as DNA, the CDR3 is TGTGCCATCAGTGGACGGACTAGCGGCCCCACAGATACGCAGTATTTT.

The gene calls are TRBV28 and TRBJ2-5; tentatively, D is TRBD1 (6 bases). Germline V gene lookup returns CDR1 MDHEN and CDR2 SYDVKM. The CDR3 is 13 amino acids. V lost 7 bases and J 4 bases, leaving 13 bases between the germline ends. This CDR3 is CASTLPGAETQYF. Written as DNA, the CDR3 is TGTGCCAGCACCTTGCCAGGGGCAGAGACCCAGTACTTC.

The rearrangement links TRBV19 to TRBJ2-2; D possibly matches TRBD1 or TRBD2 (5 bases each). The germline V gene encodes CDR1 LNHDA and CDR2 SQIVND (reference sequence). The germline V and J ends were trimmed by 5 bases and 4 bases, with 11 bases remaining between them. The CDR3 consists of 14 residues. Here the CDR3 reads CASSSPGRTGELFF. The CDR3, as DNA: TGTGCCAGTAGTTCCCCGGGGCGCACCGGGGAGCTGTTTTTT.

This clonotype has just a few counts. The chain combines TRBV30 with TRBJ1-2; D is possibly TRBD1 (5 bases). CDR1 is GTSNPN, CDR2 SVGIG, per germline (reference sequence). The CDR3 spans 14 residues. V lost 1 base to trimming and J lost 5 bases, with 14 bases between them. The chain's CDR3 is CAWSGRGDNYGYTF. DNA for the CDR3: TGTGCCTGGAGTGGGAGAGGGGATAATTATGGCTACACCTTC.